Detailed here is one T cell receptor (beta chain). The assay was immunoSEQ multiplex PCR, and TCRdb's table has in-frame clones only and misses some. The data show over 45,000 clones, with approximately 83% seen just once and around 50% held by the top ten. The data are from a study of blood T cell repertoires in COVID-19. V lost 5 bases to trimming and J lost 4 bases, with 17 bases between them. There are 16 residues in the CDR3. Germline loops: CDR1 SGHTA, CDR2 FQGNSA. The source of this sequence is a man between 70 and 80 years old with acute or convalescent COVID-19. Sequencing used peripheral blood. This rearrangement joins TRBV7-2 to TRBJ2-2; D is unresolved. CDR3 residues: CASSLKLAVVTGELFF. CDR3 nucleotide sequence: TGTGCCAGCAGCCTAAAGCTCGCGGTAGTCACCGGGGAGCTGTTTTTT.